The T cell receptor (beta chain) under discussion was sequenced for a study of cytomegalovirus exposure and HLA in healthy donors. Study-level background: An earlier analysis found 95 million to 140 million unique TCR beta sequences from around 180 million T cells. Findings and limits, study-wide: A later analysis found TCR association rates differed by HLA locus, highest for DRB1 and lowest for HLA-C. Data from an earlier analysis indicated that most TCR beta V segments were productive either about 87% or about 30% of the time. Common viral pathogens (according to a later analysis) appeared linked to several of the most significant clusters.

As for this clone: The antigen is not known.

The CDR3 covers 23 residues. V shed 6 bases and J 6 bases; nucleotides not matched to a gene: 30. Germline CDR1 is SGDLS and CDR2 is YYNGEE. In the PCR, 60 Vbeta and 13 Jbeta primers were used. Some clones are missing from TCRdb's copy, which holds only in-frame ones; the method was immunoSEQ multiplex PCR. In the table there are approximately 120,000 clones, about 80% of which are singletons. The receptor was derived from a woman in her fifties or sixties in good health and CMV-seropositive. The sequenced sample was PBMCs. This rearrangement joins TRBV9 to TRBJ2-3; 14 bases fit TRBD2. In nucleotides, the CDR3 is TGTGCCAGCAACCACCCAGGTGGAGAGTCGGGACTAGCGGGAGTAGGCGTTGCGGATACGCAGTATTTT. It codes for CASNHPGGESGLAGVGVADTQYF.